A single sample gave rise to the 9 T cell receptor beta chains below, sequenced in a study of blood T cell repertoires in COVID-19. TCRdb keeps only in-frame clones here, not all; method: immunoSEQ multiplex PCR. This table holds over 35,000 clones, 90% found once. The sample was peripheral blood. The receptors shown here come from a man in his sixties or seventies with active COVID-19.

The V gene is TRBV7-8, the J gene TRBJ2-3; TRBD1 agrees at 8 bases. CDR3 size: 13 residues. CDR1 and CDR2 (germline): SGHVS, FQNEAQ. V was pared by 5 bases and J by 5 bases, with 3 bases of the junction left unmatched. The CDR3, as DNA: TGTGCCAGCAGCATAGACAGGGGAGATACGCAGTATTTT. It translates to CASSIDRGDTQYF. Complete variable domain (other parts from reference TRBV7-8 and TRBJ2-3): GAGVSQSPRYKVAKRGQDVALRCDPISGHVSLFWYQQALGQGPEFLTYFQNEAQLDKSGLPSDRFFAERPEGSVSTLKIQRTQQEDSAVYLCASSIDRGDTQYFGPGTRLTVL.

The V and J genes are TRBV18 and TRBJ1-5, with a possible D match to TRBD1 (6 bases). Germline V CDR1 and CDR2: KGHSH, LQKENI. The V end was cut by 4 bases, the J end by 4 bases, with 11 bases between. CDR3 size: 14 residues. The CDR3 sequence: CASSQDRGNQPQHF. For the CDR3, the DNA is TGTGCCAGCTCACAGGACAGAGGGAATCAGCCCCAGCATTTT. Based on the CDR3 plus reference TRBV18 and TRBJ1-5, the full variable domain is NAGVMQNPRHLVRRRGQEARLRCSPMKGHSHVYWYRQLPEEGLKFMVYLQKENIIDESGMPKERFSAEFPKEGPSILRIQQVVRGDSAAYFCASSQDRGNQPQHFGDGTRLSIL.

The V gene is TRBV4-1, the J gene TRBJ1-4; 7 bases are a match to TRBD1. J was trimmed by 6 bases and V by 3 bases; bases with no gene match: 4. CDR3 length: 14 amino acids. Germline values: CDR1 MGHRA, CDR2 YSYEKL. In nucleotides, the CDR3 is TGCGCCAGCAGCCAGGCTGACAGGGATGAAAAACTGTTTTTT. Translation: CASSQADRDEKLFF.

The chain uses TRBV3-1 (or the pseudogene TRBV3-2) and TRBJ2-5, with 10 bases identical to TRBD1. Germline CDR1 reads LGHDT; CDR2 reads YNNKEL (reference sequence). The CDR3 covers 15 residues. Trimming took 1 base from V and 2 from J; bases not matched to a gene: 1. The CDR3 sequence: CASSQGTGGQETQYF. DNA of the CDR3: TGTGCCAGCAGCCAAGGGACAGGGGGTCAAGAGACCCAGTACTTC.

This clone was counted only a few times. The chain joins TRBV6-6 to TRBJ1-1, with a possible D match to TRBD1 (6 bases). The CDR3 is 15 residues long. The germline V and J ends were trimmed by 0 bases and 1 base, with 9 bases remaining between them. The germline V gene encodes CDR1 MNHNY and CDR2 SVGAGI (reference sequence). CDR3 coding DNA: TGTGCCAGCAGTTACTCGGCGACAGGGAACACTGAAGCTTTCTTT. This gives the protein CASSYSATGNTEAFF.

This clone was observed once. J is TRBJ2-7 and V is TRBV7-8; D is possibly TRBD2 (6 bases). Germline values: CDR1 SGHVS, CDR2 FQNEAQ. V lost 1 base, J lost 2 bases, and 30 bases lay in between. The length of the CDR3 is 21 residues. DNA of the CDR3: TGTGCCAGCAGCTTAGATACGGGTAGCGGCAAGGAAGGGTTTTGGGCCTACGAGCAGTACTTC. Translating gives CASSLDTGSGKEGFWAYEQYF.

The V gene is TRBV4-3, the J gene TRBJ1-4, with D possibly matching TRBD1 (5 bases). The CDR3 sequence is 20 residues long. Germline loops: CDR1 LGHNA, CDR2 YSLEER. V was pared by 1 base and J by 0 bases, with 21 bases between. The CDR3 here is CASSQVWRDVSPATNEKLFF. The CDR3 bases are TGCGCCAGCAGCCAAGTTTGGCGGGACGTCTCCCCTGCAACTAATGAAAAACTGTTTTTT.

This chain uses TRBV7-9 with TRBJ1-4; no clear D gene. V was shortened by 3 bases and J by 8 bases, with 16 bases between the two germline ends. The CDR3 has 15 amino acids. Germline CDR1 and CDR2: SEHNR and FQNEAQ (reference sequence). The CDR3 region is CASSFYGEGLEKLFF. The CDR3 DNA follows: TGTGCCAGCAGCTTTTACGGGGAGGGCCTAGAAAAACTGTTTTTT.

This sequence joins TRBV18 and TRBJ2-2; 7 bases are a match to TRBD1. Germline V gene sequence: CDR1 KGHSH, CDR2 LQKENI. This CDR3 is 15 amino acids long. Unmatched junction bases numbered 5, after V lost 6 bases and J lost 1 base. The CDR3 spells CASSHRQGNTGELFF. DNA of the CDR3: TGTGCCAGCTCCCACCGACAGGGGAACACCGGGGAGCTGTTTTTT.